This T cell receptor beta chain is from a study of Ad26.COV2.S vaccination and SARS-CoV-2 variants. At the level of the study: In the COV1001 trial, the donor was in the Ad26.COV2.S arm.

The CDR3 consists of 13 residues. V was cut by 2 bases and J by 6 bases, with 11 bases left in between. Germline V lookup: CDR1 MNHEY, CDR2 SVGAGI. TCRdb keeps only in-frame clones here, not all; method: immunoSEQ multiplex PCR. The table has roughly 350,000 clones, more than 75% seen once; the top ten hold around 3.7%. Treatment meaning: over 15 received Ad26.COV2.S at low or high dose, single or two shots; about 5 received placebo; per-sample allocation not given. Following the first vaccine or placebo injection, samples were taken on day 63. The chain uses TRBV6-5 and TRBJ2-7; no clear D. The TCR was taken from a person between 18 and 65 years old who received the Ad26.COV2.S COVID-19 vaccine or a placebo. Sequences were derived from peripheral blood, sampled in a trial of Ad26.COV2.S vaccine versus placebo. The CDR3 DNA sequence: TGTGCCAGCAGTTACCTCTTGGGCCGCGAGCAGTACTTC. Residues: CASSYLLGREQYF.